Listed here are 23 T cell receptor beta chains from one sample, sequenced in a study of shared clonotypes between healthy human individuals. The method was immunoSEQ multiplex PCR; TCRdb's version includes in-frame clones alone and lacks a portion of them. The table records about 380,000 clones, around 96% of them present only once. Specimen: memory CD8+ T cells sorted from blood. Subset noted: CD45RO+ cells pooled with CCR7-negative TemRA cells. All receptors come from a young man in good health.

This clone was seen once. The chain combines TRBV5-5 with TRBJ2-7; D is perhaps TRBD2 (5 bases). The germline V and J ends were trimmed by 4 bases and 4 bases, with 21 bases remaining between them. In germline, CDR1 is SGHKS, CDR2 YYEKEE (reference sequence). The CDR3 spans 16 residues. Here the CDR3 DNA reads TGTGCCAGCAGCCGCCGGACGGACTTAGGCTCTTACGAGCAGTACTTC. Translated: CASSRRTDLGSYEQYF. Based on the CDR3 plus reference TRBV5-5 and TRBJ2-7, the full variable domain is DAGVTQSPTHLIKTRGQQVTLRCSPISGHKSVSWYQQVLGQGPQFIFQYYEKEERGRGNFPDRFSARQFPNYSSELNVNALLLGDSALYLCASSRRTDLGSYEQYFGPGTRLTVT.

This chain uses TRBV19 with TRBJ2-6, with D unresolved. V gave up 7 bases and J gave up 0 bases, with 7 bases separating them. The CDR3 spans 14 residues. Germline V CDR1 and CDR2: LNHDA, SQIVND (reference sequence). The CDR3 region is CASTDFSGANVLTF. In DNA, the CDR3 is TGTGCCAGTACTGACTTCTCTGGGGCCAACGTCCTGACTTTC.

This clone was observed a few times. The chain employs TRBV28 and TRBJ2-7; TRBD2 matches 13 bases. The junction had 4 bases not matched to a gene; V was cut back by 6 bases and J by 5 bases. The germline CDR1 and CDR2 sequences are MDHEN and SYDVKM. The CDR3 is 14 residues long. CDR3 region: CASSQGLAGNEQYF. CDR3 DNA sequence: TGTGCCAGCAGCCAGGGACTAGCGGGGAACGAGCAGTACTTC. Supplemented by reference TRBV28 and TRBJ2-7, the full variable domain reads DVKVTQSSRYLVKRTGEKVFLECVQDMDHENMFWYRQDPGLGLRLIYFSYDVKMKEKGDIPEGYSVSREKKERFSLILESASTNQTSMYLCASSQGLAGNEQYFGPGTRLTVT.

The genes are TRBV11-2 and TRBJ2-1, with 8 nucleotides matching TRBD2. Germline V gives CDR1 SGHAT, CDR2 FQNNGV. The CDR3 is 15 residues long. The V gene end was trimmed by 7 bases and the J gene end by 3 bases; junction bases not matched to a gene: 8. For the CDR3, the DNA is TGTGCCAGCACCACACGGGAGGGCCTCTACAATGAGCAGTTCTTC. Translating it yields CASTTREGLYNEQFF.

The chain links TRBV6-5 to TRBJ2-7; D is uncertain. CDR1 is MNHEY, CDR2 SVGAGI, per germline. Trimming shortened V by 0 bases and J by 7 bases, and 13 bases separated the two germline ends. This CDR3 spans 14 amino acids. The CDR3 DNA follows: TGTGCCAGCAGTTACTCGAAAACCTATCGAGAGCAGTACTTC. This codes for CASSYSKTYREQYF.

The rearrangement joins TRBV7-8 to TRBJ2-2, with D unclear. CDR3 length: 15 amino acids. The V gene lost 2 bases and the J gene lost 4 bases, with 11 bases spanning the gap. Germline CDR1 is SGHVS and CDR2 is FQNEAQ. The CDR3, as DNA: TGTGCCAGCAGCTTAAGTCTAGTTGTCACCGGGGAGCTGTTTTTT. Translated, it gives CASSLSLVVTGELFF.

This sequence joins TRBV6-4 and TRBJ1-1, with a weak D call TRBD1 (6 bases). Germline V gene data show CDR1 as MRHNA and CDR2 as SNTAGT. Trimming shortened V by 3 bases and J by 4 bases, and 9 bases separated the two germline ends. The CDR3 runs to 13 residues. CDR3 residues: CASSEEGGTEAFF. CDR3 nucleotide sequence: TGTGCCAGCAGTGAAGAGGGGGGCACTGAAGCTTTCTTT.

The chain is built from TRBV25-1 and TRBJ2-1, with D possibly TRBD1 on 5 matching bases. In germline, CDR1 is MGHDK, CDR2 SYGVNS. V lost 10 bases to trimming and J lost 7 bases, with 17 bases between them. This CDR3 spans 13 amino acids. CDR3 DNA: TGTGCCACTGGGCTTAGGGGTGGGAATGAGCAGTTCTTC. It encodes CATGLRGGNEQFF.

This chain links TRBV28 with TRBJ1-5; maybe TRBD1 (6 bases). Trimming pared 4 bases from V and 6 bases from J, leaving 13 bases between. There are 14 residues in the CDR3. Looked up from germline, CDR1 is MDHEN and CDR2 is SYDVKM. CDR3 DNA: TGTGCCAGCAGTTCCCGGGACACCTTTCAGCCCCAGCATTTT. Its protein is CASSSRDTFQPQHF. The full variable domain, rest sourced from reference TRBV28 and TRBJ1-5, is DVKVTQSSRYLVKRTGEKVFLECVQDMDHENMFWYRQDPGLGLRLIYFSYDVKMKEKGDIPEGYSVSREKKERFSLILESASTNQTSMYLCASSSRDTFQPQHFGDGTRLSIL.

The V call is TRBV28, the J call TRBJ2-1, with 10 bases matching TRBD2. This CDR3 spans 18 amino acids. The germline gives CDR1 MDHEN, CDR2 SYDVKM. The V gene end was trimmed by 1 base and the J gene end by 5 bases; junction bases not matched to a gene: 11. DNA of the CDR3: TGTGCCAGCAGTTTATTGGTGGCTAGCGGGAGTAAAAACAATGAGCAGTTCTTC. Translating it yields CASSLLVASGSKNNEQFF.

The chain couples TRBV11-2 to TRBJ2-5, with D hard to call. The CDR3 sequence is 10 residues long. The ends were cut back, 0 bases at V and 7 bases at J, with 0 bases in the middle. Germline-derived CDR1 and CDR2 are SGHAT and FQNNGV. The CDR3 region is CASSLETQYF. The CDR3 nucleotides read TGTGCCAGCAGCTTAGAGACCCAGTACTTC.

The rearrangement joins TRBV4-1 to TRBJ2-5, with D possibly being TRBD2 (5 bases). V dropped 1 base and J dropped 1 base, with 13 bases sitting between them. The CDR3 extends over 16 amino acids. Germline V gives CDR1 MGHRA, CDR2 YSYEKL. CDR3 protein: CASSQGAGRGQETQYF. Written as DNA, the CDR3 is TGCGCCAGCAGCCAAGGCGCGGGCCGCGGCCAAGAGACCCAGTACTTC.

CDR3 protein: CASSDPRATSGPRLNQPQHF. The DNA for the CDR3 is TGTGCCAGCAGTGACCCCAGGGCCACCTCCGGGCCCAGACTAAATCAGCCCCAGCATTTT. The V gene is TRBV6-4, the J gene TRBJ1-5; TRBD1 is a possible D gene (5 bases). Germline lookup yields CDR1 MRHNA and CDR2 SNTAGT. The CDR3 covers 20 residues. V dropped 2 bases and J dropped 4 bases, with 27 bases sitting between them.

This chain joins TRBV7-8 and TRBJ2-7; either TRBD1 or TRBD2 may fit D (5 bases each). The CDR3 extends over 18 amino acids. Trimming took 3 bases from V and 0 from J, leaving 21 bases between them. Germline V lookup: CDR1 SGHVS, CDR2 FQNEAQ. The CDR3, as DNA: TGTGCCAGCAGCTTGGAAGCGTTGGGACGCGTAAGCTCCTACGAGCAGTACTTC. It codes for CASSLEALGRVSSYEQYF.

The chain couples TRBV6-1 to TRBJ2-3; 9 nucleotides agree with TRBD2. The ends lost 6 bases at V and 5 bases at J; junction bases unmatched: 6. The germline V gene encodes CDR1 MNHNS and CDR2 SASEGT. CDR3 length: 14 amino acids. CDR3 DNA: TGTGCCAGCAGAATAGCGGGAGAAGTAGATACGCAGTATTTT. Translating gives CASRIAGEVDTQYF.

The V and J genes are TRBV15 and TRBJ1-2; unclear D gene. Germline CDR1 reads LNHNV; CDR2 reads YYDKDF (reference sequence). The CDR3 spans 14 residues. Trimming removed 0 bases from V and 3 bases from J, with 8 bases in between. In DNA form, the CDR3 reads TGTGCCACCAGCAGAGATCTCACATACTATGGCTACACCTTC. As protein: CATSRDLTYYGYTF.

V is TRBV7-9 and J is TRBJ2-5; TRBD2 matches 11 bases. The CDR3 has 14 residues. Looked up from germline, CDR1 is SEHNR and CDR2 is FQNEAQ (reference sequence). Trimming took 5 bases from V and 5 from J; bases not matched to a gene: 4. CDR3 residues: CASSSSGRVETQYF. CDR3 nucleotide sequence: TGTGCCAGCAGCAGTAGCGGGAGGGTGGAGACCCAGTACTTC.

The V and J genes are TRBV19 and TRBJ1-2; 7 bases fit TRBD1. Looked up from germline, CDR1 is LNHDA and CDR2 is SQIVND (reference sequence). The CDR3 runs to 13 residues. V was pared by 7 bases and J by 5 bases, with 7 bases of the junction left unmatched. The chain's CDR3 is CASNSGGWYGYTF. CDR3 nucleotides: TGTGCCAGTAACTCAGGGGGATGGTATGGCTACACCTTC.

The chain recombines TRBV28 with TRBJ1-2; D might be TRBD1 (6 bases). Trimming pared 3 bases from V and 4 bases from J, leaving 12 bases between. CDR1 is MDHEN and CDR2 is SYDVKM in the germline V gene. The CDR3 is 14 residues long. CDR3 loop: CASSLGLRGYGYTF. The CDR3 region has the DNA TGTGCCAGCAGTTTGGGGCTCAGGGGCTATGGCTACACCTTC.

V usage is TRBV16 and J usage is TRBJ1-3; D is ambiguous. The germline CDR1 and CDR2 sequences are KGHSY and FQNENV. V lost 0 bases, J lost 1 base, and 7 bases lay in between. The CDR3 spans 15 residues. DNA of the CDR3: TGTGCCAGCAGCCAATCCAGCGGTTCTGGAAACACCATATATTTT. The encoded protein is CASSQSSGSGNTIYF.

The rearrangement uses TRBV7-2 and TRBJ2-7; TRBD2 matches at 8 bases. Unmatched junction bases numbered 7, after V lost 6 bases and J lost 6 bases. Germline V gene data show CDR1 as SGHTA and CDR2 as FQGNSA. This CDR3 has 13 residues. The CDR3 region is CASRDGRALEQYF. The CDR3 DNA reads TGTGCCAGCAGGGACGGGAGGGCCCTCGAGCAGTACTTC.

The chain carries TRBV11-1 and TRBJ2-7; TRBD2 matches 8 bases. The CDR3 extends over 17 amino acids. Germline V gene data show CDR1 as SGHAT and CDR2 as FQDESV (reference sequence). The V gene end was trimmed by 1 base and the J gene end by 4 bases; junction bases not matched to a gene: 12. The CDR3 DNA is TGTGCCAGCAGCTTAGAGGCTCCGGGACTAGGTCCGTACGAGCAGTACTTC. Its protein is CASSLEAPGLGPYEQYF.

The chain combines TRBV19 with TRBJ1-5; 8 bases line up with TRBD1. This CDR3 region has 12 residues. Germline values: CDR1 LNHDA, CDR2 SQIVND (reference sequence). The V and J ends lost 6 bases and 7 bases, in that order; junction bases with no gene match: 2. In DNA form, the CDR3 reads TGTGCCAGTAGAAGACAGGGGCAGCCCCAGCATTTT. It yields the protein CASRRQGQPQHF. Full variable domain (remainder filled in from reference TRBV19 and TRBJ1-5): DGGITQSPKYLFRKEGQNVTLSCEQNLNHDAMYWYRQDPGQGLRLIYYSQIVNDFQKGDIAEGYSVSREKKESFPLTVTSAQKNPTAFYLCASRRQGQPQHFGDGTRLSIL.